This TCR beta chain was sequenced for a study of cytomegalovirus exposure and HLA in healthy donors (dated by TCRdb to about 2017). About the study as a whole: According to a later analysis, one platform produced both the 120 validation repertoires and the 550 to 800 repertoires of the first cohort. The study aimed to test whether cataloging public T cell receptors could reveal signatures of past pathogen exposure. To predict cytomegalovirus infection status, the study combined high-throughput TCR immunosequencing, statistical association of individual TCRs with disease status, and machine learning. In addition to the first cohort of roughly 670 subjects, a separate validation cohort of around 110 different subjects was used. Overall study results and their limits: Most TCR sequences were seen in very few donors, while some public TCRs were found in many individuals. All 120 or so repertoires were used to score co-occurrence in the validation cohort in a later analysis, because that analysis had no HLA typing for the cohort. Three of the identified cytomegalovirus-associated TCR beta chains were confirmed in vitro to be specific for cytomegalovirus antigens. Subsequent analysis determined that TCRs grouped into clusters in the first cohort also showed a tendency toward co-occurrence across the 90 to 150 validation repertoires, and approximately 93% of cluster scores exceeded 0. It was suggested by the authors that the approach could potentially be generalized to other disease states and immunological phenotypes. In both the original and validation cohorts, the classifier was reported to diagnose cytomegalovirus status with high specificity and sensitivity. The study listed over 150 TCR beta chains as associated with cytomegalovirus.

A remark on this clone: Its antigen is not yet known. No base-level quality is on record; no much larger clone is a single base apart.

The library relied on the immunoSEQ multiplex PCR assay. The authors processed their data as follows. A statistical classification framework was built to diagnose cytomegalovirus status from the catalog of TCR beta chain sequences. TCRdb limited this immuneACCESS table to in-frame rearrangements with V and J called. A share of clones is missing; checked studies link under half to unresolved V genes, and the rest is unexplained. The D gene and trimming were derived from the DNA, and the V and J assignments and clone size from that table. Present in this sample are about 140,000 clones, about 86% of which were seen just once. The leading ten clones occupy about 2.7% of the sample. CDR1 and CDR2 were assigned from the germline V gene (reference sequence) as MNHNY and SVGAGI. The CDR3 contains 15 residues, cysteine and phenylalanine counted. Just CDR3 DNA is preserved here, 45 bases in frame from base 1. V was cut back by 4 bases and J by 0 bases, leaving a gap of 10 bases between them.

The donors were included in the validation cohort of 90 to 150 subjects, a group kept apart from the 666-subject first cohort. The source of this sequence is a man aged 18 to 29 in good health and CMV-seronegative. Material: PBMCs. The chain was built from TRBV6-6 and TRBJ1-5; no D gene is confidently identified. The sequence in DNA is TGTGCCAGCAGTTTGGGGAGGGATAGCAATCAGCCCCAGCATTTT. It translates to CASSLGRDSNQPQHF.